A single TCR beta chain is shown here with its context. How the authors handled the data: Cell counts per sample came from amplifying reference gene primers. Method: immunoSEQ multiplex PCR; TCRdb's copy keeps in-frame clones and lacks some. V, J and clone size are taken as reported in that table, and D and trimming were inferred from the DNA itself. The table lists tens of thousands of clones, roughly 84% of them singletons. The sample is drawn from a study of blood T cell repertoires in COVID-19. At the level of the study: Material from acute and convalescent COVID-19 was sourced from the United States, Italy and Spain.

V lost 3 bases, J lost 3 bases, and 7 bases stayed unmatched. The germline V gene encodes CDR1 LGHDT and CDR2 YNNKEL (reference sequence). The CDR3 has 15 amino acids. The sequence was obtained from a woman aged 55-69 years with acute or convalescent COVID-19. The specimen was peripheral blood. J is TRBJ1-2 and V is TRBV3-1 (or the pseudogene TRBV3-2); 7 bases fit TRBD1. CDR3 sequence (DNA): TGTGCCAGCAGCCACACGGGACAGACAGACTATGGCTACACCTTC. Protein product: CASSHTGQTDYGYTF.